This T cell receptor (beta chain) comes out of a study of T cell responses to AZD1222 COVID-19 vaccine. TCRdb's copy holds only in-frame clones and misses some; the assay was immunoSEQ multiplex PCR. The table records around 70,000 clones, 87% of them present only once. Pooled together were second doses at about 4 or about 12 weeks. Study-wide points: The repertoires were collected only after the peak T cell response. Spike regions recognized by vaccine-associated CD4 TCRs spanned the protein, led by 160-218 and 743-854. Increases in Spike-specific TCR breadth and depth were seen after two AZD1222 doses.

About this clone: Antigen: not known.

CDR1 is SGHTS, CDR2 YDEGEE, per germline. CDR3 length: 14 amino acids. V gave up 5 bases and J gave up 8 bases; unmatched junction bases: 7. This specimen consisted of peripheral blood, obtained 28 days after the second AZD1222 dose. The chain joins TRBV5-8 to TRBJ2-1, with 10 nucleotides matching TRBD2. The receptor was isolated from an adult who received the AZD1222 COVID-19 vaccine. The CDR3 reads CASRLAGEAYEQFF. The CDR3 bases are TGTGCCAGCAGGCTAGCGGGAGAGGCCTATGAGCAGTTCTTC. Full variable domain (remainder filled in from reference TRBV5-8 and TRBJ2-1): EAGVTQSPTHLIKTRGQQATLRCSPISGHTSVYWYQQALGLGLQFLLWYDEGEERNRGNFPPRFSGRQFPNYSSELNVNALELEDSALYLCASRLAGEAYEQFFGPGTRLTVL.